The following is a TCR beta chain sequence with its context. The CDR3 runs 16 residues. V lost 3 bases to trimming and J lost 6 bases, with 21 bases between them. Germline lookup yields CDR1 LNHDA and CDR2 SQIVND (reference sequence). The record originates from a study of shared clonotypes between healthy human individuals. TCRdb keeps only in-frame clones here, not all; method: immunoSEQ multiplex PCR. Of over a million clones in the sample, about 96% were seen once. The chain couples TRBV19 to TRBJ2-7, with D possibly called TRBD1 or TRBD2 (6 bases each). The sequence derives from a man aged 25-45 years in good health. The sequenced sample was naive CD4+ T cells sorted from blood. Subset noted: CD45RA+ positively selected. The DNA of the CDR3 is TGTGCCAGTAGTATGGAACCGCCGGGGGCGCCTGGCGAGCAGTACTTC. This translates into CASSMEPPGAPGEQYF.